Listed here are 17 T cell receptor beta chains from one sample, sequenced in a study of post-analysis software for immune sequencing data. Study-wide points: The five TRBV segments detected at higher frequency in patients than in controls included TRBV5-6, TRBV5-1 and TRBV20-1.

Prepared libraries of TCR beta cDNA carried unique molecular identifiers. MiXCR, applied by TCRdb to the PCR reads, yields one record per CDR3 protein. Among more than 500,000 distinct CDR3 sequences listed, roughly 34% were seen once. Their cognate antigens are unknown. Source material: blood. The receptors were gathered from a girl aged 2-17 years with multiple sclerosis.

The J gene is TRBJ2-5, the V gene TRBV20-1; TRBD1 is a possible D gene (5 bases). Germline V CDR1 and CDR2: DFQATT, SNEGSKA (reference sequence). This CDR3 region has 13 residues. V was pared by 3 bases and J by 4 bases, with 12 bases between. CDR3 sequence (DNA): TGCAGTGCTAGGCCCCAGGGTCTAGAGACCCAGTACTTC. Residues: CSARPQGLETQYF.

This clonotype has more than one count but fewer than ten. The chain joins TRBV27 to TRBJ2-7; the D is unclear. The CDR3 has 16 amino acids. V gave up 4 bases and J gave up 2 bases, with 18 bases separating them. Germline V gene sequence: CDR1 MNHEY, CDR2 SMNVEV (reference sequence). The CDR3 loop is CASSSKTAKFPYEQYF. In DNA, the CDR3 is TGTGCCAGCAGTTCAAAGACGGCTAAGTTTCCCTACGAGCAGTACTTC.

The chain uses TRBV4-1 and TRBJ2-3; 9 positions agree with TRBD1. The V gene's germline CDR1 is MGHRA and CDR2 YSYEKL. The V and J ends lost 5 bases and 2 bases, in that order; junction bases with no gene match: 5. The CDR3 sequence is 15 residues long. In DNA, the CDR3 is TGCGCCAGCAGCGACGACAGGGGGAACACAGATACGCAGTATTTT. This translates into CASSDDRGNTDTQYF.

Ten or more counts support this clonotype. The J gene is TRBJ2-5, the V gene TRBV9, with D unclear. Deletions cut 2 bases from V and 5 bases from J, with 4 bases between. The CDR3 loop spans 11 amino acids. Germline CDR1 is SGDLS and CDR2 is YYNGEE. The CDR3 coding sequence is TGTGCCAGCAGCGTTTCGGAGACCCAGTACTTC. Protein sequence: CASSVSETQYF.

This clonotype was seen more than once but under ten times. The V call is TRBV10-3, the J call TRBJ1-5, with 9 bases identical to TRBD1. Germline V gene data show CDR1 as ENHRY and CDR2 as SYGVKD. The CDR3 is made up of 13 amino acids. Losses at the gene ends were 7 bases for V and 4 bases for J; bases not matched to a gene: 2. CDR3 nucleotides: TGTGCCATCAAACAGGGGGCGAATCAGCCCCAGCATTTT. This gives the protein CAIKQGANQPQHF.

In its sample, this clonotype was seen a few times. The chain joins TRBV29-1 to TRBJ2-7, with D possibly being TRBD1 (6 bases). CDR1 is SQVTM, CDR2 ANQGSEA, per germline. This CDR3 comprises 15 residues. V lost 0 bases and J lost 3, with 15 bases in between. As DNA, the CDR3 is TGCAGCGTTGAAGATCCTAGGTCCAGGGGCTACGAGCAGTACTTC. Amino acid sequence: CSVEDPRSRGYEQYF.

The V call is TRBV21-1, the J call TRBJ2-1; TRBD2, as called in the table, went unchecked against the DNA. TRBV21-1 is tagged as a pseudogene. The CDR3 extends over 15 amino acids. CDR3 sequence reads: CASSLAGGSYNEQLF. The CDR3 DNA sequence: TGTGCCAGCAGCCTAGCGGGCGGGTCCTACAATGAGCAGTTATTC.

The chain couples TRBV5-1 to TRBJ2-1; 8 positions agree with TRBD1. This CDR3 contains 15 residues. Trimming took 4 bases from V and 10 from J; bases not matched to a gene: 13. Germline lookup yields CDR1 SGHRS and CDR2 YFSETQ. The CDR3 here is CASSHPGQASYEQFF. CDR3 DNA sequence: TGCGCCAGCAGCCACCCGGGACAGGCCTCCTACGAGCAGTTCTTC.

CDR3 bases: TGTGCCAGCAGTACGGCACTTTATAGGGCCGACAGGGCCAGCGCTGAAGCTTTCTTT. The encoded protein is CASSTALYRADRASAEAFF. The chain joins TRBV6-1 to TRBJ1-1; TRBD1 matches at 7 bases. The trim removed 5 bases at V and 6 bases at J, leaving 24 bases unmatched. Germline CDR1 is MNHNS and CDR2 is SASEGT. The CDR3 length is 19 residues.

The J gene is TRBJ2-5, the V gene TRBV2; 10 bases agree with TRBD2. The CDR3 has 15 residues. CDR1 is SNHLY and CDR2 is FYNNEI in the germline V gene. The ends lost 4 bases at V and 6 bases at J; junction bases unmatched: 8. CDR3 amino acids: CASSASAGGQKTQYF. The CDR3, as DNA: TGTGCCAGCAGTGCATCAGCGGGGGGGCAAAAGACCCAGTACTTC.

CDR3 loop: CASSPARGLATDTQYF. The DNA for the CDR3 is TGTGCCAGCAGCCCCGCTAGGGGACTAGCAACAGATACGCAGTATTTT. The rearrangement links TRBV9 to TRBJ2-3, with TRBD2 matching over 9 bases. J lost 3 bases, V lost 4 bases, and 9 bases had no gene match. The CDR3 runs to 16 residues. Germline V gene data show CDR1 as SGDLS and CDR2 as YYNGEE.

This clonotype appeared a few times. The V gene is TRBV7-2, the J gene TRBJ2-3; 9 bases line up with TRBD2. The CDR3 is 13 amino acids. CDR1 and CDR2 (germline): SGHTA, FQGNSA. J gave up 13 bases and V 1 base, and 6 bases lay outside the gene matches. CDR3 bases: TGTGCCAGCAGCTTAGGGATAGGGACTAGCAAGTATTTT. It yields the protein CASSLGIGTSKYF.

This clonotype was seen only once. The chain recombines TRBV10-3 with TRBJ1-5, with 7 bases aligning to TRBD1. Germline CDR1 ENHRY, CDR2 SYGVKD. Trimming at V came to 5 bases and at J to 4 bases, leaving 2 bases not matched to a gene. The CDR3 runs to 13 residues. As DNA, the CDR3 is TGTGCCATCAGTCCGGACAGGAATCAGCCCCAGCATTTT. Translating it yields CAISPDRNQPQHF.

The rearrangement joins TRBV29-1 to TRBJ1-2; tentative D call: TRBD1 (5 bases). The germline V gene has CDR1 SQVTM and CDR2 ANQGSEA. The CDR3 contains 13 residues. The ends were cut back, 5 bases at V and 8 bases at J, with 18 bases in the middle. The CDR3, as DNA: TGCAGCGTTCGGGACCGCGAGGACGGAGGCTACACCTTC. As protein: CSVRDREDGGYTF.

On this clonotype: This may stem from a read error, because a much larger clone lies one nucleotide away. The chain couples TRBV6-5 to TRBJ2-6; D remains ambiguous. The CDR3 spans 15 residues. Germline CDR1 and CDR2: MNHEY and SVGAGI. CDR3 nucleotides: TGTGCCAACAGTGACGCAGGCTCTGGGGCCAACGTCCTGACTTTC. Its protein is CANSDAGSGANVLTF.

The V and J genes are TRBV20-1 and TRBJ1-5; 8 bases fit TRBD1. The CDR3 runs 15 residues. J was trimmed by 5 bases and V by 2 bases; bases with no gene match: 8. The germline V gene has CDR1 DFQATT and CDR2 SNEGSKA (reference sequence). The CDR3, as DNA: TGCAGTGCTAGAATATCCGGACAGGGTTATCAGCCCCAGCATTTT. Protein: CSARISGQGYQPQHF.

This CDR3 reads CSARLAGAEETQYF. CDR3 bases: TGCAGTGCTAGGCTAGCGGGGGCGGAAGAGACCCAGTACTTC. The J gene is TRBJ2-5, the V gene TRBV20-1, with 10 bases lining up with TRBD2. The CDR3 spans 14 residues. V shed 3 bases and J 3 bases; nucleotides not matched to a gene: 4. Germline V gene sequence: CDR1 DFQATT, CDR2 SNEGSKA (reference sequence).